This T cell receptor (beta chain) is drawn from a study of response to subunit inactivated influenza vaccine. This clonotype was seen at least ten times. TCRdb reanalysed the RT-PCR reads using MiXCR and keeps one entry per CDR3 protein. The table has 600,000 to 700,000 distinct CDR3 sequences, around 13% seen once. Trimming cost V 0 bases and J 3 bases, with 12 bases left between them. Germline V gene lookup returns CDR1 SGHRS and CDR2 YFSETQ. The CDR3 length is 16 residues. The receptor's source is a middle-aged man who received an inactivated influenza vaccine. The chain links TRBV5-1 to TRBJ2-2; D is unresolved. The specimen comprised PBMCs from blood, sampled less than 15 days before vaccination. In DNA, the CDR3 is TGCGCCAGCAGCTTGGATGGTTGGCCGGACACCGGGGAGCTGTTTTTT. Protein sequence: CASSLDGWPDTGELFF.